One and the same sample provided the 23 T cell receptor beta chains below, sequenced in a study of prognosis after radiotherapy for stage I lung cancer. Two-round multiplex PCR amplified TCR beta CDR3 from genomic DNA. First-round PCR used primers specific to each TRBV and TRBJ gene. TCRdb redid the calling of the multiplex PCR reads with MiXCR, one entry per CDR3 protein. The sample lists some 25,000 distinct CDR3 sequences, under 40% occurring once. The sample here was PBMCs, taken before or after stereotactic body radiation therapy (not recorded which). These receptors all stem from a donor over 45 with non-small cell lung cancer.

The chain links TRBV19 to TRBJ2-7, with a tentative D call TRBD2 (6 bases). Between the trimmed V and J ends, which lost 3 bases and 2 bases, there was a span of 11 bases. Germline values: CDR1 LNHDA, CDR2 SQIVND (reference sequence). There are 14 residues in the CDR3. The CDR3, as DNA: TGTGCCAGTAGTATTGGGCGGGGTACCTACGAGCAGTACTTC. This encodes CASSIGRGTYEQYF.

The chain combines TRBV12-3 or TRBV12-4 with TRBJ1-2; TRBD1 agrees at 8 bases. The CDR3 sequence is 14 residues long. V trimming: 5 bases; J trimming: 8 bases; junction bases outside the gene matches: 10. In DNA, the CDR3 is TGTGCCAGCAGTGCCTGGACAGGGAGTTGGGGCTACACCTTC. It translates to CASSAWTGSWGYTF.

In its sample, this clonotype was seen many times. The V call is TRBV24-1, the J call TRBJ2-1; D unclear. Trimming cost V 1 base and J 5 bases, with 5 bases left between them. Per germline, CDR1 KGHDR and CDR2 SFDVKD. The CDR3 covers 13 residues. The CDR3 DNA follows: TGTGCCACCAGTGATTTCGCCCACAATGAGCAGTTCTTC. Its protein is CATSDFAHNEQFF.

The chain is built from TRBV6-1 and TRBJ1-1; D is possibly TRBD1 (6 bases). The CDR3 has 14 amino acids. V lost 5 bases, J lost 4 bases, and 14 bases lay in between. The germline V gene encodes CDR1 MNHNS and CDR2 SASEGT. The CDR3 bases are TGTGCCAGCAGTATTAGGGGGTGGGTCACTGAAGCTTTCTTT. Residues: CASSIRGWVTEAFF.

This clonotype has ten or more counts. The J gene is TRBJ2-2, the V gene TRBV20-1; 7 bases are shared with TRBD2. The germline gives CDR1 DFQATT, CDR2 SNEGSKA (reference sequence). The V gene end was trimmed by 3 bases and the J gene end by 6 bases; junction bases not matched to a gene: 10. The CDR3 sequence is 15 residues long. Here the CDR3 reads CSARSSGTGPGELFF. CDR3 bases: TGCAGTGCTAGGTCTAGCGGCACAGGACCCGGGGAGCTGTTTTTT.

This clonotype was seen at least ten times. CDR3 sequence: CASSMQEETQYF. The CDR3 DNA sequence: TGTGCCAGTAGTATGCAAGAAGAGACCCAGTACTTC. This sequence joins TRBV19 and TRBJ2-5; the D is unclear. Germline CDR1 LNHDA, CDR2 SQIVND (reference sequence). The ends were cut back, 3 bases at V and 3 bases at J, with 5 bases in the middle. The CDR3 is 12 residues long. Combining the CDR3 with reference TRBV19 and TRBJ2-5 gives the whole variable domain DGGITQSPKYLFRKEGQNVTLSCEQNLNHDAMYWYRQDPGQGLRLIYYSQIVNDFQKGDIAEGYSVSREKKESFPLTVTSAQKNPTAFYLCASSMQEETQYFGPGTRLLVL.

This clonotype showed up many times. The chain recombines TRBV20-1 with TRBJ2-5, with no clear D. V lost 0 bases to trimming and J lost 5 bases, with 10 bases between them. This CDR3 has 13 amino acids. Germline assignment: CDR1 DFQATT and CDR2 SNEGSKA (reference sequence). CDR3 bases: TGCAGTGCTAGAGATCAGGTTGGGGAGACCCAGTACTTC. It yields the protein CSARDQVGETQYF.

This clonotype has at least ten counts. The chain couples TRBV27 to TRBJ1-1; D may be TRBD1 (6 bases). The V end lost 3 bases, the J end lost 0 bases, and 14 bases lay between the germline ends. The CDR3 covers 16 residues. CDR1 is MNHEY, CDR2 SMNVEV, per germline (reference sequence). CDR3 region: CASSFRRGAVNTEAFF. The CDR3, as DNA: TGTGCCAGCAGTTTCCGGAGGGGGGCGGTGAACACTGAAGCTTTCTTT.

Only one count was recorded for this clonotype. Since the CDR3 does not end with the conserved phenylalanine or tryptophan, this likely comes from a read error. The genes are TRBV19 and TRBJ1-2; D is ambiguous. Per germline, CDR1 LNHDA and CDR2 SQIVND (reference sequence). CDR3 size: 12 residues. V gave up 5 bases and J gave up 6 bases, with 10 bases separating them. The CDR3 nucleotides are TGTGCCAGTAGTCCTCGAGGCGATGGCTACACCCTC. It encodes CASSPRGDGYTL.

This clonotype was detected only once. The CDR3 region has the DNA TGTGCCAGCAGTTACCGCGAGGTGGGGACAGATACGCAGTATTTT. Its translation is CASSYREVGTDTQYF. This rearrangement joins TRBV6-9 to TRBJ2-3; D is unresolved. Germline V gene data show CDR1 as MNHGY and CDR2 as SVAAGI. Trimming left V 3 bases short and J 3 bases short, with 13 bases between. The CDR3 length is 15 residues.

This clonotype occurred many times. The V call is TRBV25-1, the J call TRBJ2-1; possible D gene TRBD1, 6 bases. V was cut by 3 bases and J by 6 bases, with 9 bases left in between. The CDR3 runs 13 residues. Germline V gene data show CDR1 as MGHDK and CDR2 as SYGVNS. CDR3 sequence: CASSDGQPNEQFF. CDR3 bases: TGTGCCAGCAGTGATGGACAGCCCAATGAGCAGTTCTTC. Full variable domain (missing parts from reference TRBV25-1 and TRBJ2-1): EADIYQTPRYLVIGTGKKITLECSQTMGHDKMYWYQQDPGMELHLIHYSYGVNSTEKGDLSSESTVSRIRTEHFPLTLESARPSHTSQYLCASSDGQPNEQFFGPGTRLTVL.

In its sample, this clonotype was seen many times. This chain connects TRBV4-3 to TRBJ2-3; D may be TRBD2 (7 bases). The CDR3 extends over 17 amino acids. V was pared by 2 bases and J by 5 bases, with 20 bases between. CDR1 and CDR2 from the germline V gene are LGHNA and YSLEER. The CDR3 coding sequence is TGCGCCAGCAGCCAATTACTAGTGGGAGGGGGGGGAGATACGCAGTATTTT. The encoded protein is CASSQLLVGGGGDTQYF.

This clonotype has at least ten counts. The chain links TRBV4-1 to TRBJ2-7; TRBD2 matches at 11 bases. J gave up 1 base and V 4 bases, and 9 bases lay outside the gene matches. Germline CDR1 is MGHRA and CDR2 is YSYEKL. This CDR3 contains 17 residues. CDR3 in DNA: TGCGCCAGCAGCCGAACCACCGGGACTAGCGGATCCTACGAGCAGTACTTC. It codes for CASSRTTGTSGSYEQYF.

This clonotype was observed at least ten times. V and J are TRBV7-2 and TRBJ1-2, with no clear D. The germline V and J ends were trimmed by 4 bases and 7 bases, with 16 bases remaining between them. The CDR3 runs to 14 residues. The germline V gene encodes CDR1 SGHTA and CDR2 FQGNSA. CDR3 in DNA: TGTGCCAGCAGCTCTGAGCCCTTGGACTTTGGCTACACCTTC. Amino acid sequence: CASSSEPLDFGYTF.

This clonotype was counted many times. The chain joins TRBV7-9 to TRBJ1-1, with TRBD1 as a possible D gene (6 bases). This CDR3 spans 13 amino acids. Trimming removed 6 bases from V and 5 bases from J, with 13 bases in between. In germline, CDR1 is SEHNR, CDR2 FQNEAQ (reference sequence). CDR3 residues: CASRRGDITEAFF. The CDR3 DNA is TGTGCCAGCAGACGTGGGGACATAACTGAAGCTTTCTTT. Drawing the rest from reference TRBV7-9 and TRBJ1-1, the complete variable domain is DTGVSQNPRHKITKRGQNVTFRCDPISEHNRLYWYRQTLGQGPEFLTYFQNEAQLEKSRLLSDRFSAERPKGSFSTLEIQRTEQGDSAMYLCASRRGDITEAFFGQGTRLTVV.

This clonotype was recorded at least ten times. The chain has TRBV7-9 and TRBJ1-6; D might be TRBD1 (5 bases). Germline loops: CDR1 SEHNR, CDR2 FQNEAQ (reference sequence). The CDR3 totals 13 residues. V lost 7 bases to trimming and J lost 6 bases, with 10 bases between them. For the CDR3, the DNA is TGTGCCAGCAATGGGGGAAGTAATTCACCCCTCCACTTT. Its translation: CASNGGSNSPLHF.

This clonotype showed up many times. This chain connects TRBV2 to TRBJ2-1; D is possibly TRBD2 (6 bases). In germline, CDR1 is SNHLY, CDR2 FYNNEI. CDR3 length: 11 amino acids. Trimming left V 4 bases short and J 10 bases short, with 8 bases between. In nucleotides, the CDR3 is TGTGCCAGCAGTGTACTAGCAGAGCAGTTCTTC. Translating gives CASSVLAEQFF.

There are a few counts of this clonotype. V gene TRBV14 combines with J gene TRBJ2-5, with D possibly being TRBD2 (5 bases). The CDR3 is 14 amino acids. Trimming removed 1 base at V and 5 bases at J, with 11 bases between. Germline V CDR1 and CDR2: SGHDN, FVKESK. The CDR3 DNA reads as TGTGCCAGCAGCCAAGCGGGAACTGGGGAGACCCAGTACTTC. It yields the protein CASSQAGTGETQYF. The variable domain in full, with the rest retrieved from reference TRBV14 and TRBJ2-5, is EAGVTQFPSHSVIEKGQTVTLRCDPISGHDNLYWYRRVMGKEIKFLLHFVKESKQDESGMPNNRFLAERTGGTYSTLKVQPAELEDSGVYFCASSQAGTGETQYFGPGTRLLVL.

This clonotype has at least ten counts. The chain couples TRBV28 to TRBJ1-6; weak D call: TRBD1 (5 bases). Germline loops: CDR1 MDHEN, CDR2 SYDVKM. Deletions cut 3 bases from V and 7 bases from J, with 19 bases between. CDR3 length equals 17 residues. CDR3 nucleotides: TGTGCCAGCAGTTTGCCGTTCGGGGCAGGGTGGAATTCACCCCTCCACTTT. As protein: CASSLPFGAGWNSPLHF.

The chain's CDR3 is CAISLEDRGTGELFF. CDR3 in DNA: TGTGCCATCAGCCTTGAGGACAGGGGCACCGGGGAGCTGTTTTTT. The V gene is TRBV6-1, the J gene TRBJ2-2; 9 positions match TRBD1. This CDR3 is built from 15 residues. After removal of 10 bases from V and 4 bases from J, the junction contained 10 bases not matched to a gene. CDR1 is MNHNS and CDR2 is SASEGT in the germline V gene.

In this sample, this clonotype turned up once. The chain links TRBV6-1 to TRBJ2-3, with 9 bases that match TRBD2. Germline CDR1 is MNHNS and CDR2 is SASEGT. The CDR3 totals 14 residues. The ends lost 3 bases at V and 6 bases at J; junction bases unmatched: 4. The CDR3 region is CASSDSGSSDTQYF. The CDR3, as DNA: TGTGCCAGCAGTGATAGCGGGAGTAGCGATACGCAGTATTTT.

The chain joins TRBV6-1 to TRBJ2-1, with 13 bases aligning to TRBD2. The J segment lost 8 bases and the V segment lost 11 bases, leaving 15 bases of the junction unmatched. Germline V gene lookup returns CDR1 MNHNS and CDR2 SASEGT. The CDR3 loop spans 16 amino acids. The CDR3 DNA is TGTGCCTCAAGCCGAATACTAGCGGGAGGGACAGATGAGCAGTTCTTC. Encoded protein: CASSRILAGGTDEQFF.

This clonotype was detected ten times or more. The chain recombines TRBV19 with TRBJ1-5; the match to TRBD1 covers 11 bases. The trim removed 7 bases at V and 5 bases at J, leaving 7 bases unmatched. Looked up from germline, CDR1 is LNHDA and CDR2 is SQIVND (reference sequence). This CDR3 comprises 15 residues. CDR3 sequence reads: CASTAGTGGDQPQHF. The CDR3 DNA reads as TGTGCCAGTACCGCCGGGACAGGGGGGGATCAGCCCCAGCATTTT.